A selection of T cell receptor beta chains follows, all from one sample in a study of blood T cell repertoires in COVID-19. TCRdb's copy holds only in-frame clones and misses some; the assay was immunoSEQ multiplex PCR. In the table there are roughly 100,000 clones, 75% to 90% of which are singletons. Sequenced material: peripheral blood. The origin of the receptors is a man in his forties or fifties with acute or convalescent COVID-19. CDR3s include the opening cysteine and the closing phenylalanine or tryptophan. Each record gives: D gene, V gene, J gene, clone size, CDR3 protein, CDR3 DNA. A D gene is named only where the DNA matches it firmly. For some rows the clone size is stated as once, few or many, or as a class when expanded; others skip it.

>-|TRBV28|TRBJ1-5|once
CASSLIQVSNQPQHF
TGTGCCAGCAGTTTAATACAGGTTAGCAATCAGCCCCAGCATTTT
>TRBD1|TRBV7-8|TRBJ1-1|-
CASSSFRPGGPEAFF
TGTGCCAGCAGCTCGTTCCGACCAGGGGGGCCTGAAGCTTTCTTT
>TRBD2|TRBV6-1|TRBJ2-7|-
CASSDIRLAGEVYEQYF
TGTGCCAGCAGTGACATAAGACTAGCGGGAGAAGTGTACGAGCAGTACTTC
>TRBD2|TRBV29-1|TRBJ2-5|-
CSVRGLAVQETQYF
TGCAGCGTGAGGGGACTAGCGGTCCAAGAGACCCAGTACTTC
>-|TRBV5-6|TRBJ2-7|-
CASSSTVSSYEQYF
TGTGCCAGCAGCTCTACAGTGAGCTCCTACGAGCAGTACTTC
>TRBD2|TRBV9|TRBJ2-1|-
CASSGRRTGTSDYNEQFF
TGTGCCAGCAGCGGCAGGAGAACCGGGACTAGCGATTACAATGAGCAGTTCTTC
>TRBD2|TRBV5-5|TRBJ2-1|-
CASSYRISGSGANEQFF
TGTGCCAGCAGCTATCGAATTAGCGGGAGTGGGGCCAATGAGCAGTTCTTC
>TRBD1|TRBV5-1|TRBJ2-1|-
CASSLGDREWNEQFF
TGCGCCAGCAGCTTGGGGGACAGGGAATGGAATGAGCAGTTCTTC
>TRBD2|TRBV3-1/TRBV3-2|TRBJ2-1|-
CASSQESGRPSLEQFF
TGTGCCAGCAGCCAAGAGAGCGGGAGGCCCTCCTTAGAGCAGTTCTTC
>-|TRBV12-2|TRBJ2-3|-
CASRLVRSRGFFGGTDTQYF
TGTGCAAGTCGCTTAGTAAGGTCCAGGGGGTTCTTCGGGGGCACAGATACGCAGTATTTT
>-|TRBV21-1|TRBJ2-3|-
CASSKSSGSTDTQYF
TGTGCCAGCAGCAAATCCAGCGGGAGCACAGATACGCAGTATTTT
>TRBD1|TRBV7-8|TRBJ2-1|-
CASSSMTGSSYNEQFF
TGTGCCAGCAGCTCGATGACAGGGAGCTCCTACAATGAGCAGTTCTTC
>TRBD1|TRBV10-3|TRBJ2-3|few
CAISGRGFSTDTQYF
TGTGCCATCAGTGGCAGGGGGTTTAGCACAGATACGCAGTATTTT
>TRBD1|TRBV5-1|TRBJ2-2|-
CASSSDRAGTGELFF
TGCGCCAGCAGCTCGGACAGGGCAGGAACCGGGGAGCTGTTTTTT
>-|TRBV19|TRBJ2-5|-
CASSIGALSKTQYF
TGTGCCAGTAGTATAGGGGCCTTATCAAAGACCCAGTACTTC